This record covers a single TCR beta chain. Sequencing used immunoSEQ multiplex PCR; TCRdb keeps in-frame clones, though not all of them. The sample lists 380,000 or so clones, approximately 86% seen once, with 7.1% in the top ten. The data derive from a study of blood T cell repertoires in COVID-19. The CDR3 runs to 17 residues. The junction had 16 bases not matched to a gene; V was cut back by 5 bases and J by 6 bases. The germline gives CDR1 SGHTA, CDR2 FQGNSA. The receptor was isolated from a woman in her sixties or seventies with COVID-19, enrolled during active disease. Sequenced material: peripheral blood. This rearrangement joins TRBV7-2 to TRBJ2-1; 7 bases are a match to TRBD2. In nucleotides, the CDR3 is TGTGCCAGCAGCCTAAATCCTAGCGGATTATTTGGCAATGAGCAGTTCTTC. Translation gives CASSLNPSGLFGNEQFF.